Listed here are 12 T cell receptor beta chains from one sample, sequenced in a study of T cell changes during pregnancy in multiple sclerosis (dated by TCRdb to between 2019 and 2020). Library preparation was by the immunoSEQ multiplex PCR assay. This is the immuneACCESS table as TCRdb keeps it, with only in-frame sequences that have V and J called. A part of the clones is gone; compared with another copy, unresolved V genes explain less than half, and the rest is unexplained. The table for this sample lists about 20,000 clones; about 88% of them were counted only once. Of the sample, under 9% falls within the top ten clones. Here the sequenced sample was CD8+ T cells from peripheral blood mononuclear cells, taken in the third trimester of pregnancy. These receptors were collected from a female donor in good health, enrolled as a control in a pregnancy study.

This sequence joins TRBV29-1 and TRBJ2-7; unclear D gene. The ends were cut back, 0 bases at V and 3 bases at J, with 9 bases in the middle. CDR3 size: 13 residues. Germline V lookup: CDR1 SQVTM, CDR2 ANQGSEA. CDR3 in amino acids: CSVEDQRIYEQYF. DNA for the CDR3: TGCAGCGTTGAAGACCAGAGGATCTACGAGCAGTACTTC.

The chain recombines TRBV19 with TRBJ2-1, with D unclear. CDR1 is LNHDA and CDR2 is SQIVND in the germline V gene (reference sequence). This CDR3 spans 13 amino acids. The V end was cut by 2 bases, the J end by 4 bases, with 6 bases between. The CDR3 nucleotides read TGTGCCAGTAGTATAAGTAGTTACAATGAGCAGTTCTTC. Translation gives CASSISSYNEQFF.

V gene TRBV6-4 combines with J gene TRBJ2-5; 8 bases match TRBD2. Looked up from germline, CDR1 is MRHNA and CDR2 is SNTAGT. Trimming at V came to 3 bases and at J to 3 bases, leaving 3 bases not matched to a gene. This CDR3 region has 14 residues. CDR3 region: CASSEVSGEETQYF. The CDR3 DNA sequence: TGTGCCAGCAGTGAGGTTAGCGGGGAAGAGACCCAGTACTTC.

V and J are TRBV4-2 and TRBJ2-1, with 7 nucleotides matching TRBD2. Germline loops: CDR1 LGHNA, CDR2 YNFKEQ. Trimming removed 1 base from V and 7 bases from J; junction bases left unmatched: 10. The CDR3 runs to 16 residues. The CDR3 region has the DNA TGTGCCAGCAGCCAAGGACTGACTAGCCTTTTGAATGAGCAGTTCTTC. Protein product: CASSQGLTSLLNEQFF.

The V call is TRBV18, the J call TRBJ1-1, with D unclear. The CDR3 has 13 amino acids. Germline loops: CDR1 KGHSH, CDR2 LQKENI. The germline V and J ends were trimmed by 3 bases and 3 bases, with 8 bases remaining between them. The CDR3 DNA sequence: TGTGCCAGCTCACCCCTAGTATACACTGAAGCTTTCTTT. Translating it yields CASSPLVYTEAFF.

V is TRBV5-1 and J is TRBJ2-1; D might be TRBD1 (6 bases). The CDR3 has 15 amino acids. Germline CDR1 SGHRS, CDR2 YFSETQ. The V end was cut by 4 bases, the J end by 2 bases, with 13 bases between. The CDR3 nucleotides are TGCGCCAGCAGCCTAGGACAGTCGACCTACAATGAGCAGTTCTTC. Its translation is CASSLGQSTYNEQFF.

CDR3: CASSDGTGADTEAFF. The CDR3 DNA follows: TGTGCCAGCAGTGATGGGACAGGCGCCGACACTGAAGCTTTCTTT. This chain links TRBV6-1 with TRBJ1-1, with 8 nucleotides matching TRBD1. V lost 3 bases, J lost 3 bases, and 6 bases stayed unmatched. In germline, CDR1 is MNHNS, CDR2 SASEGT. CDR3 size: 15 residues.

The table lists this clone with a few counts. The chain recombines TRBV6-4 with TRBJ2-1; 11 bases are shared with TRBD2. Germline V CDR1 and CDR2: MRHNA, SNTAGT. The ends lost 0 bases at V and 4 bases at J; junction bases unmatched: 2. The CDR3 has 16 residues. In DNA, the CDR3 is TGTGCCAGCAGTGACTCGACTAGCGGGGATTACAATGAGCAGTTCTTC. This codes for CASSDSTSGDYNEQFF.

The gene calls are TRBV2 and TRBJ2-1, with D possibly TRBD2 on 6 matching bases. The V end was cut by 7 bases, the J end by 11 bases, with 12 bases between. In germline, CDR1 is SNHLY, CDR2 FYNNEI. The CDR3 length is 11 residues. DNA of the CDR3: TGTGCCAGCAACCGGGACTTAAAGCAGTTCTTC. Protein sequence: CASNRDLKQFF.

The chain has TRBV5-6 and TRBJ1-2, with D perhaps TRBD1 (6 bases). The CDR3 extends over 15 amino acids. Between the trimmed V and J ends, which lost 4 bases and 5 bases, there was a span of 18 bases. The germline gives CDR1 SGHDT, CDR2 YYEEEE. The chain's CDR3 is CASSLNRAPSYGYTF. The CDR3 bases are TGTGCCAGCAGCCTTAACAGGGCCCCGAGTTATGGCTACACCTTC.

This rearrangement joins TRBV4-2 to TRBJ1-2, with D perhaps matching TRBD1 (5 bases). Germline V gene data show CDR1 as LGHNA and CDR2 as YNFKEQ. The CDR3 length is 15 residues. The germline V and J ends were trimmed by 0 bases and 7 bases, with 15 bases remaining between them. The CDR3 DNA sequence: TGTGCCAGCAGCCAAGATGATCAGGGCCTTCTTGGCTACACCTTC. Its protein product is CASSQDDQGLLGYTF.

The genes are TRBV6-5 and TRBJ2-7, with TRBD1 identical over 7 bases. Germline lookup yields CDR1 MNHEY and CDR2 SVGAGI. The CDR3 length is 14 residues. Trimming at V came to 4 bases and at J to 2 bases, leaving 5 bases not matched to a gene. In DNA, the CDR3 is TGTGCCAGCAGTTTTGTTGACAGGGCCTACGAGCAGTACTTC. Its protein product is CASSFVDRAYEQYF.